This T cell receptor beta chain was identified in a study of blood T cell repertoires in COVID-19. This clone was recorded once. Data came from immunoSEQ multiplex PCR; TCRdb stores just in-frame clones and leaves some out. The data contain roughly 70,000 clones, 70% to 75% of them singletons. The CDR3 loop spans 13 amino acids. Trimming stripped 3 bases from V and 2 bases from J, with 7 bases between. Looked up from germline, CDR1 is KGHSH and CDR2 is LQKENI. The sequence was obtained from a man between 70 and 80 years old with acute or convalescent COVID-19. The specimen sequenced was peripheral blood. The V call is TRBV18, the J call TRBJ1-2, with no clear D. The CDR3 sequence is CASSPTNNYGYTF. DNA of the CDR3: TGTGCCAGCTCACCTACAAACAACTATGGCTACACCTTC.